The sequence of this T cell receptor (beta chain) was determined in a study of OX40 agonist ivuxolimab in advanced cancers. The assay was immunoSEQ multiplex PCR, and TCRdb's table has in-frame clones only and misses some. The table lists roughly 80,000 clones, approximately 93% of them singletons. The germline V gene encodes CDR1 ENHRY and CDR2 SYGVKD. CDR3 length: 15 residues. The junction had 6 bases not matched to a gene; V was cut back by 3 bases and J by 5 bases. Findings and caveats of the study: There were, on average, more expanded clones in CD8+ T cells than in CD4+.

With respect to this clone: The antigen is undetermined.

Specimen: CD4+ or CD8+ T cells sorted from blood, collected in a trial of the OX40 agonist ivuxolimab. The receptor was isolated from an adult with an advanced solid tumor such as melanoma, head and neck, liver or kidney cancer. The chain joins TRBV10-3 to TRBJ2-5, with 10 positions matching TRBD2. The CDR3 sequence: CAISDSGGAGETQYF. CDR3 in DNA: TGTGCCATCAGTGACAGCGGGGGGGCCGGGGAGACCCAGTACTTC.